This TCR beta chain was identified during a study of monozygotic twins with inflammatory bowel disease. CDR1 and CDR2 (germline): SGHTA, FQGTGA. This CDR3 spans 15 amino acids. For each CDR3 protein, TCRdb gives one entry from its re-call of the 5' RACE reads, without DNA. This specimen shows around 210,000 distinct CDR3 sequences; the ten leading clones hold 7.5% to 8%. The chain carries TRBV7-3 and TRBJ1-4. The TCR comes from a human donor with ulcerative colitis or Crohn's disease, or a healthy co-twin of an affected twin (not recorded which). Sequencing used blood. CDR3 protein: CASSLTGTTNEKLFF.